The entry below describes one T cell receptor beta chain. The antigen is undetermined. The same CDR3 can be traced to other DNA sequences in this sample. Expressed TCRB transcripts were sequenced, since all the RNA that had been isolated was reverse transcribed. This table comes from immunoSEQ multiplex PCR, and its TCRdb copy is limited to in-frame clones, with some not included. Of around 200,000 clones in the sample, 10% to 15% were seen once. This specimen belongs to a study of beta chain features in type 1 diabetes. Study results and caveats: For cells with high TCR expression, cDNA sequencing could yield over-representation. Insertion counts at VDJ junctions were lower in type 1 diabetes patients, who also showed more deletions there.

V was clipped by 8 bases and J by 5 bases; unmatched bases: 11. In germline, CDR1 is GTSNPN, CDR2 SVGIG (reference sequence). This CDR3 has 14 amino acids. This chain links TRBV30 with TRBJ1-1; TRBD1 agrees at 10 bases. The sequenced material came from central memory CD4+ T cells from blood. The sequence derives from a woman between 18 and 30 years old in good health. The CDR3 spells CAVTSGTGETEAFF. The CDR3 coding sequence is TGTGCCGTTACCTCCGGGACAGGGGAAACTGAAGCTTTCTTT.